Below are 28 T cell receptor beta chains sequenced from a single sample in a study of blood T cells in healthy people across ages. Sample-barcoded 5' priming and a J-beta primer mix drove a second PCR of roughly 6 to 12 cycles. TCRdb passed the 5' RACE reads through MiXCR, listing each CDR3 protein once. The table records 780,000 or so distinct CDR3 sequences, around half of them present only once. The sample comprised blood. Receptor source: an elderly man in good health.

This clonotype has just one count. The CDR3 DNA reads as TGTGCCACCAGTGATCCGAGGACAGGGGCGGACTACGAGCAGTACTTC. It yields the protein CATSDPRTGADYEQYF. This sequence joins TRBV24-1 and TRBJ2-5, with 9 bases matching TRBD1. TRBJ2-7 matches the DNA end more closely, so the J call is doubtful. This CDR3 region has 16 residues. CDR1 and CDR2 (germline): KGHDR, SFDVKD.

This rearrangement joins TRBV6-5 to TRBJ1-6; D is ambiguous. There are 16 residues in the CDR3. The V gene lost 0 bases and the J gene lost 5 bases, with 11 bases spanning the gap. Germline V gives CDR1 MNHEY, CDR2 SVGAGI. As DNA, the CDR3 is TGTGCCAGCAGTTACTCCAGCGGGAGCAATAATTCACCCCTCCACTTT. It translates to CASSYSSGSNNSPLHF.

The table lists this clonotype with a few counts. CDR3 nucleotides: TGTGCCAGCAGCTTAGGCGACCGAATCGGGGGTACCGACAATGAGCAGTTCTTC. It is translated as CASSLGDRIGGTDNEQFF. The chain links TRBV7-9 to TRBJ2-1, with D perhaps matching TRBD2 (6 bases). This CDR3 has 18 amino acids. Germline CDR1 SEHNR, CDR2 FQNEAQ (reference sequence). With 1 base removed from V and 5 bases from J, the gap between germline ends came to 21 bases.

This clonotype was detected a few times. V usage is TRBV10-3 and J usage is TRBJ2-7; TRBD1 or TRBD2 may be the D gene (6 bases each). V was clipped by 5 bases and J by 2 bases, with 16 bases between them. The CDR3 length is 15 residues. Germline assignment: CDR1 ENHRY and CDR2 SYGVKD. The DNA of the CDR3 is TGTGCCATCAGTCAACAGGGAGGATTAACCTACGAGCAGTACTTC. Protein sequence: CAISQQGGLTYEQYF.

This clonotype was detected only a few times. The rearrangement uses TRBV10-3 and TRBJ2-1; a weak D match, TRBD2 (6 bases). This CDR3 comprises 16 residues. V dropped 2 bases and J dropped 2 bases, with 13 bases sitting between them. CDR1 is ENHRY and CDR2 is SYGVKD in the germline V gene. This CDR3 reads CAISETGTHTYNEQFF. The DNA of the CDR3 is TGTGCCATCAGTGAGACTGGGACTCATACCTACAATGAGCAGTTCTTC.

This clonotype has more than one count but fewer than ten. This chain connects TRBV6-5 to TRBJ1-5; TRBD1 is a possible D gene (5 bases). Germline loops: CDR1 MNHEY, CDR2 SVGAGI. The CDR3 is 13 amino acids. Trimming left V 6 bases short and J 3 bases short, with 9 bases between. The CDR3 nucleotides are TGTGCCAGCAGCCCGGGGGACAATCAGCCCCAGCATTTT. Translated: CASSPGDNQPQHF.

The chain combines TRBV29-1 with TRBJ1-2; the D is unclear. V was shortened by 2 bases and J by 1 base, with 14 bases between the two germline ends. Germline V gives CDR1 SQVTM, CDR2 ANQGSEA. The CDR3 runs 15 residues. The CDR3 protein is CSVELEGSGNYGYTF. The CDR3 nucleotides read TGCAGCGTTGAATTGGAGGGATCGGGTAACTATGGCTACACCTTC.

This clonotype was counted between two and nine times. This rearrangement joins TRBV10-3 to TRBJ2-5; 8 bases line up with TRBD1. The end of the DNA fits TRBJ2-7 better, so the J call may be wrong. CDR1 ENHRY and CDR2 SYGVKD come from the germline V gene. There are 14 residues in the CDR3. CDR3 in amino acids: CAITAGTGLYEQYF. The CDR3 nucleotides read TGTGCCATCACCGCCGGGACAGGACTCTACGAGCAGTACTTC.

This clonotype was counted once. The rearrangement uses TRBV25-1 and TRBJ2-1; D possibly corresponds to TRBD2 (6 bases). Germline CDR1 reads MGHDK; CDR2 reads SYGVNS. This CDR3 is 15 amino acids long. The V gene lost 3 bases and the J gene lost 7 bases, with 16 bases spanning the gap. CDR3 amino acids: CASSEPPGRTNEQFF. CDR3 nucleotide sequence: TGTGCCAGCAGTGAGCCGCCAGGGAGGACGAATGAGCAGTTCTTC. The entire variable domain, with the rest obtained from reference TRBV25-1 and TRBJ2-1, is as follows: EADIYQTPRYLVIGTGKKITLECSQTMGHDKMYWYQQDPGMELHLIHYSYGVNSTEKGDLSSESTVSRIRTEHFPLTLESARPSHTSQYLCASSEPPGRTNEQFFGPGTRLTVL.

The rearrangement uses TRBV11-2 and TRBJ2-1; possibly TRBD2 for D (6 bases). V lost 7 bases and J lost 6, with 19 bases in between. Germline V gene sequence: CDR1 SGHAT, CDR2 FQNNGV. This CDR3 is 15 amino acids long. The CDR3 DNA follows: TGTGCCAGCACCCCCGGCGGGACCACTCCCAATGAGCAGTTCTTC. Protein product: CASTPGGTTPNEQFF.

V is TRBV18 and J is TRBJ2-5; D uncertain. The CDR3 covers 13 residues. Germline assignment: CDR1 KGHSH and CDR2 LQKENI. The V gene lost 5 bases and the J gene lost 2 bases, with 9 bases spanning the gap. Written as DNA, the CDR3 is TGTGCCAGCTCAGCCAACAGACAAGAGACCCAGTACTTC. Translation gives CASSANRQETQYF.

CDR3 residues: CSAPPGTSGEQYF. The CDR3, as DNA: TGCAGTGCCCCCCCCGGGACCTCAGGGGAGCAGTACTTC. The chain joins TRBV20-1 to TRBJ2-4; D perhaps matches TRBD1 (6 bases). V lost 6 bases and J 13 bases, leaving 22 bases between the germline ends. Germline assignment: CDR1 DFQATT and CDR2 SNEGSKA (reference sequence). This CDR3 has 13 amino acids.

This clonotype was found a few times. The CDR3 region has the DNA TGTGCCAGCCAGTCGCCGAGGGATGAGCAGTTCTTC. This sequence encodes CASQSPRDEQFF. This rearrangement joins TRBV7-2 to TRBJ2-1, with D possibly TRBD2 on 5 matching bases. Germline V gene lookup returns CDR1 SGHTA and CDR2 FQGNSA. V was shortened by 8 bases and J by 8 bases, with 13 bases between the two germline ends. The CDR3 has 12 amino acids.

This clonotype has more than one count but fewer than ten. The rearrangement links TRBV6-1 to TRBJ2-4; a possible D gene is TRBD2 (6 bases). The germline V and J ends were trimmed by 4 bases and 3 bases, with 13 bases remaining between them. This CDR3 contains 15 residues. CDR1 and CDR2 (germline): MNHNS, SASEGT. CDR3 loop: CASSVSAGLKNIQYF. The CDR3 bases are TGTGCCAGCAGTGTTTCGGCGGGACTCAAAAACATTCAGTACTTC.

V gene TRBV12-3 or TRBV12-4 combines with J gene TRBJ2-1; D is perhaps TRBD1 or TRBD2 (5 bases each). The CDR3 is 13 residues long. Between the trimmed V and J ends, which lost 3 bases and 7 bases, there was a span of 10 bases. This chain's CDR3 is CASSLGDLNEQFF. CDR3 in DNA: TGTGCCAGCAGTTTGGGGGATTTAAATGAGCAGTTCTTC.

This rearrangement joins TRBV12-3 or TRBV12-4 to TRBJ2-1, with TRBD2 matching over 14 bases. V trimming: 5 bases; J trimming: 8 bases; junction bases outside the gene matches: 5. This CDR3 is built from 15 residues. Written as DNA, the CDR3 is TGTGCCAGCAGTCCGCCGGGACTAGCGGGGGATGAGCAGTTCTTC. Residues: CASSPPGLAGDEQFF.

The chain links TRBV6-1 to TRBJ1-5, with D hard to call. The V gene lost 8 bases and the J gene lost 5 bases, with 16 bases spanning the gap. This CDR3 is built from 14 residues. CDR1 is MNHNS, CDR2 SASEGT, per germline. CDR3 residues: CASEPRIFDQPQHF. In DNA, the CDR3 is TGTGCCAGCGAACCCCGGATATTCGATCAGCCCCAGCATTTT.

The CDR3 loop is CASSFVPGTSKAKNIQYF. DNA for the CDR3: TGTGCCAGCAGTTTCGTCCCCGGGACATCAAAAGCCAAAAACATTCAGTACTTC. The chain employs TRBV12-3 or TRBV12-4 and TRBJ2-4; weak D call: TRBD1 (6 bases). The CDR3 runs 18 residues. The V end lost 3 bases, the J end lost 0 bases, and 18 bases lay between the germline ends.

The chain links TRBV29-1 to TRBJ2-1; tentatively, D is TRBD2 (6 bases). V gave up 0 bases and J gave up 10 bases, with 16 bases separating them. Germline V lookup: CDR1 SQVTM, CDR2 ANQGSEA. This CDR3 region has 14 residues. This CDR3 reads CSVEEGATRGEQFF. The CDR3 region has the DNA TGCAGCGTTGAAGAAGGGGCCACCCGGGGGGAGCAGTTCTTC.

The V gene is TRBV6-2 or TRBV6-3, the J gene TRBJ2-1, with 11 bases matching TRBD2. Germline values: CDR1 MNHEY, CDR2 SVGEGT. This CDR3 is built from 18 residues. With V trimmed by 1 base and J by 6 bases, 11 bases remained unmatched. DNA for the CDR3: TGTGCCAGCAGTTACTTAAGGACTAGCGGGCGCATAATCAATGAGCAGTTCTTC. This encodes CASSYLRTSGRIINEQFF.

The V and J genes are TRBV28 and TRBJ1-2; D is unclear. Germline CDR1 is MDHEN and CDR2 is SYDVKM. The germline V and J ends were trimmed by 7 bases and 4 bases, with 13 bases remaining between them. The CDR3 loop spans 13 amino acids. The CDR3 here is CASTIGRSYGYTF. As DNA, the CDR3 is TGTGCCAGCACCATCGGCAGATCCTATGGCTACACCTTC.

The rearrangement uses TRBV6-5 and TRBJ2-1, with D possibly matching TRBD2 (5 bases). This CDR3 is 17 amino acids long. Germline lookup yields CDR1 MNHEY and CDR2 SVGAGI. V was clipped by 1 base and J by 6 bases, with 19 bases between them. CDR3 sequence reads: CASSYYLPASRLNEQFF. For the CDR3, the DNA is TGTGCCAGCAGTTACTACCTTCCGGCTAGCCGACTCAATGAGCAGTTCTTC.

The genes are TRBV29-1 and TRBJ2-7, with 8 bases matching TRBD1. Germline CDR1 SQVTM, CDR2 ANQGSEA. The V and J ends lost 6 bases and 4 bases, in that order; junction bases with no gene match: 8. This CDR3 contains 13 residues. The CDR3 loop reads CSVRSRGPYEQYF. CDR3 bases: TGCAGCGTCAGATCCAGGGGGCCTTACGAGCAGTACTTC.

J is TRBJ1-1 and V is TRBV18; D call uncertain. The CDR3 contains 14 residues. Germline-derived CDR1 and CDR2 are KGHSH and LQKENI. Trimming removed 3 bases at V and 1 base at J, with 9 bases between. CDR3 loop: CASSPSVQNTEAFF. In DNA form, the CDR3 reads TGTGCCAGCTCACCCTCGGTCCAGAACACTGAAGCTTTCTTT. Full variable domain (outside the CDR3, taken from reference TRBV18 and TRBJ1-1): NAGVMQNPRHLVRRRGQEARLRCSPMKGHSHVYWYRQLPEEGLKFMVYLQKENIIDESGMPKERFSAEFPKEGPSILRIQQVVRGDSAAYFCASSPSVQNTEAFFGQGTRLTVV.

CDR3 sequence (DNA): TGTGCCAGCAGGCTCCGACAGGGAACTAATGAAAAACTGTTTTTT. Residues: CASRLRQGTNEKLFF. This chain connects TRBV12-3 or TRBV12-4 to TRBJ1-4; 7 positions match TRBD1. The CDR3 covers 15 residues. J lost 1 base, V lost 6 bases, and 5 bases had no gene match.

V is TRBV14 and J is TRBJ2-7, with D uncertain. The CDR3 consists of 15 residues. Germline CDR1 reads SGHDN; CDR2 reads FVKESK. The V and J ends lost 3 bases and 1 base respectively, with 13 bases between them. CDR3 coding DNA: TGTGCCAGCAGCCAGGCCGGCGGCCCATCCTACGAGCAGTACTTC. Translation gives CASSQAGGPSYEQYF.

V and J are TRBV28 and TRBJ2-7, with a tentative D call TRBD1 (5 bases). Trimming removed 6 bases at V and 10 bases at J, with 22 bases between. The CDR3 length is 14 residues. Germline-derived CDR1 and CDR2 are MDHEN and SYDVKM. CDR3 sequence: CASSSATQGGTQYF. The CDR3 coding sequence is TGTGCCAGCAGCTCAGCAACTCAGGGTGGAACCCAGTACTTC.

This chain uses TRBV9 with TRBJ1-5, with D possibly TRBD1 on 5 matching bases. Germline V lookup: CDR1 SGDLS, CDR2 YYNGEE. The CDR3 runs to 14 residues. Trimming removed 4 bases at V and 5 bases at J, with 13 bases between. The DNA for the CDR3 is TGTGCCAGCAGCCCTGGCGGGACCTATCAGCCCCAGCATTTT. Encoded protein: CASSPGGTYQPQHF.